This TCR beta chain came from a study of Ad26.COV2.S vaccination and SARS-CoV-2 variants. Trimming took off 0 bases at V and 5 bases at J, with 5 bases between the two ends. The germline gives CDR1 ENHRY, CDR2 SYGVKD. The CDR3 has 13 amino acids. Using immunoSEQ multiplex PCR, the repertoire was profiled, and TCRdb retains in-frame clones only, with some absent. The sample includes 300,000 to 350,000 clones, about 85% of them seen just once. Treatment in this sample: roughly 19 received Ad26.COV2.S at low or high dose, single or two shots; roughly 5 received placebo; per-sample allocation not given. Following the first vaccine or placebo injection, samples were taken on day 63.

Sequencing was performed on peripheral blood, taken in a trial of Ad26.COV2.S vaccine versus placebo. V gene TRBV10-3 combines with J gene TRBJ2-1, with no clear D. The TCR comes from a person between 18 and 65 years old who received the Ad26.COV2.S COVID-19 vaccine or a placebo. The CDR3 nucleotides are TGTGCCATCAGTGAGTCGTTTAACAATGAGCAGTTCTTC. It translates to CAISESFNNEQFF.